The next 21 T cell receptor beta chains were all read from a single sample in a study of T-cell reconstitution after alpha-beta-depleted transplantation in children. TCRbeta library preparation incorporated unique molecular identifiers. In TCRdb, the PCR reads were re-called with MiXCR into one record per CDR3 protein. Of just over 950,000 distinct CDR3 sequences in the sample, roughly 29% were seen once. The sample in question was PBMCs, mostly from graft donor cells, obtained 360 days after TCRalphabeta/CD19-depleted stem cell transplant. Receptors originate from a boy younger than two who had a stem cell transplant for SCID, so the T cells may come from the graft donor.

In its sample, this clonotype was seen many times. This chain links TRBV4-1 with TRBJ2-3; D possibly corresponds to TRBD1 (6 bases). The germline gives CDR1 MGHRA, CDR2 YSYEKL. Trimming removed 0 bases from V and 0 bases from J, with 16 bases in between. The CDR3 spans 18 residues. The CDR3 region has the DNA TGCGCCAGCAGCCAAGATAAAACAGGGTGGTTGAGCACAGATACGCAGTATTTT. Residues: CASSQDKTGWLSTDTQYF.

This clonotype has more than one count but fewer than ten. A junction boundary mismatches the germline segment, possibly from a read error. The V call is TRBV18, the J call TRBJ2-7; a possible D gene is TRBD1 (6 bases). CDR1 is KGHSH, CDR2 LQKENI, per germline. This CDR3 region has 14 residues. The CDR3 reads CASSPQGRGYEQYF. CDR3 nucleotide sequence: TGTGCCAGCTCGCCACAGGGACGAGGCTACGAGCAGTACTTC.

The V and J genes are TRBV12-5 and TRBJ2-7; D unresolved. The germline CDR1 and CDR2 sequences are LGHNT and FRNRAP. The V end was cut by 11 bases, the J end by 4 bases, with 12 bases between. This CDR3 comprises 11 residues. CDR3: CACADTYEQYF. CDR3 DNA sequence: TGTGCTTGTGCTGACACTTACGAGCAGTACTTC.

The V and J genes are TRBV25-1 and TRBJ1-2; TRBD1 agrees at 9 bases. From germline, CDR1 is MGHDK and CDR2 SYGVNS. Unmatched junction bases numbered 5, after V lost 8 bases and J lost 4 bases. This CDR3 spans 13 amino acids. The CDR3 DNA reads TGTGCCAGCCGAGGGACAGGGTCCTATGGCTACACCTTC. Translating gives CASRGTGSYGYTF.

This clonotype was observed many times. The chain links TRBV5-1 to TRBJ1-4, with a possible D match to TRBD1 (6 bases). Trimming shortened V by 4 bases and J by 8 bases, and 21 bases separated the two germline ends. The CDR3 covers 16 residues. Germline V gene lookup returns CDR1 SGHRS and CDR2 YFSETQ. The CDR3 protein is CASSLGHRVGEEKLFF. CDR3 DNA: TGCGCCAGCAGCCTCGGACACAGGGTTGGGGAAGAAAAACTGTTTTTT.

The chain has TRBV11-2 and TRBJ1-1; no firm D call. The germline V and J ends were trimmed by 5 bases and 0 bases, with 4 bases remaining between them. In germline, CDR1 is SGHAT, CDR2 FQNNGV. The length of the CDR3 is 12 residues. The CDR3 nucleotides read TGTGCCAGCAGCGGATTGAACACTGAAGCTTTCTTT. Protein product: CASSGLNTEAFF. Full variable domain (outside the CDR3, taken from reference TRBV11-2 and TRBJ1-1): EAGVAQSPRYKIIEKRQSVAFWCNPISGHATLYWYQQILGQGPKLLIQFQNNGVVDDSQLPKDRFSAERLKGVDSTLKIQPAKLEDSAVYLCASSGLNTEAFFGQGTRLTVV.

This clonotype was picked up a small number of times. This CDR3 reads CASSLDFGTSGTSTDTQYF. CDR3 DNA: TGTGCCAGCAGCTTAGATTTCGGGACTAGCGGTACTAGCACAGATACGCAGTATTTT. The rearrangement joins TRBV7-8 to TRBJ2-3, with TRBD2 identical over 11 bases. Trimming removed 1 base from V and 0 bases from J; junction bases left unmatched: 9. CDR1 is SGHVS and CDR2 is FQNEAQ in the germline V gene. The CDR3 runs 19 residues.

This clonotype was recorded a few times. The genes are TRBV20-1 and TRBJ1-3; D is unclear. This CDR3 has 16 residues. V was shortened by 0 bases and J by 0 bases, with 12 bases between the two germline ends. Looked up from germline, CDR1 is DFQATT and CDR2 is SNEGSKA (reference sequence). The CDR3 DNA sequence: TGCAGTGCTAGAGACCCACAGTTACCCTCTGGAAACACCATATATTTT. Translation gives CSARDPQLPSGNTIYF.

CDR3 nucleotides: TGCGCCAGCAGCTTTGCGGGACTCGACTCTTACACTGAAGCTTTCTTT. This encodes CASSFAGLDSYTEAFF. The chain has TRBV4-3 and TRBJ1-1, with D possibly being TRBD1 (5 bases). The CDR3 has 16 residues. Germline V gene lookup returns CDR1 LGHNA and CDR2 YSLEER. V gave up 5 bases and J gave up 3 bases, with 19 bases separating them.

This clonotype was counted a few times. The chain has TRBV5-5 and TRBJ1-2; 8 bases match TRBD1. Germline CDR1 reads SGHKS; CDR2 reads YYEKEE (reference sequence). With V trimmed by 5 bases and J by 5 bases, 11 bases remained unmatched. The CDR3 has 15 residues. CDR3 DNA sequence: TGTGCCAGCAGGCCAGCCGGGACAGGACCTTATGGCTACACCTTC. Protein product: CASRPAGTGPYGYTF. The complete variable domain, with remaining parts taken from reference TRBV5-5 and TRBJ1-2, reads DAGVTQSPTHLIKTRGQQVTLRCSPISGHKSVSWYQQVLGQGPQFIFQYYEKEERGRGNFPDRFSARQFPNYSSELNVNALLLGDSALYLCASRPAGTGPYGYTFGSGTRLTVV.

J is TRBJ2-1 and V is TRBV20-1, with 16 bases fitting TRBD2. V trimming: 3 bases; J trimming: 12 bases; junction bases outside the gene matches: 5. Germline assignment: CDR1 DFQATT and CDR2 SNEGSKA (reference sequence). This CDR3 has 14 residues. CDR3 region: CSASLGLAGGVQFF. Here the CDR3 DNA reads TGCAGTGCTAGCCTGGGACTAGCGGGGGGGGTGCAGTTCTTC.

The chain uses TRBV7-2 and TRBJ1-3, with TRBD1 as a possible D gene (5 bases). Per the germline V gene, CDR1 is SGHTA and CDR2 is FQGNSA. The CDR3 length is 17 residues. V was shortened by 2 bases and J by 0 bases, with 14 bases between the two germline ends. In nucleotides, the CDR3 is TGTGCCAGCAGCTTAACGAGGGGAGCTCTCTCTGGAAACACCATATATTTT. Residues: CASSLTRGALSGNTIYF.

This clonotype was observed a few times. This chain connects TRBV2 to TRBJ2-3; D is possibly TRBD1 (6 bases). Germline assignment: CDR1 SNHLY and CDR2 FYNNEI. The CDR3 contains 14 residues. The V gene lost 3 bases and the J gene lost 9 bases, with 16 bases spanning the gap. The CDR3 loop reads CASSDFTGRKTQYF. The DNA for the CDR3 is TGTGCCAGCAGTGATTTTACAGGGCGGAAGACGCAGTATTTT.

V and J are TRBV6-1 and TRBJ2-5; D perhaps matches TRBD1 (5 bases). The CDR3 runs to 14 residues. Trimming pared 7 bases from V and 9 bases from J, leaving 21 bases between. Germline V lookup: CDR1 MNHNS, CDR2 SASEGT. CDR3 in DNA: TGTGCCAGCACCCTGGGGCCCTTGGGTGGGCCCCAGTACTTC. It encodes CASTLGPLGGPQYF.

The chain joins TRBV5-1 to TRBJ2-7, with D possibly being TRBD2 (6 bases). The V end was cut by 1 base, the J end by 4 bases, with 12 bases between. Germline values: CDR1 SGHRS, CDR2 YFSETQ. The CDR3 has 14 amino acids. As DNA, the CDR3 is TGCGCCAGCAGCTTGACGGGGGATGGATACGAGCAGTACTTC. Translating gives CASSLTGDGYEQYF. Based on the CDR3 plus reference TRBV5-1 and TRBJ2-7, the full variable domain is KAGVTQTPRYLIKTRGQQVTLSCSPISGHRSVSWYQQTPGQGLQFLFEYFSETQRNKGNFPGRFSGRQFSNSRSEMNVSTLELGDSALYLCASSLTGDGYEQYFGPGTRLTVT.

The genes are TRBV5-1 and TRBJ2-1, with D perhaps matching TRBD1 (5 bases). The V and J ends lost 0 bases and 4 bases respectively, with 11 bases between them. Germline V gene sequence: CDR1 SGHRS, CDR2 YFSETQ. This CDR3 contains 15 residues. In DNA, the CDR3 is TGCGCCAGCAGCTTGGGGGGCGCGAAATACAATGAGCAGTTCTTC. Translated, it gives CASSLGGAKYNEQFF.

The V gene is TRBV4-3, the J gene TRBJ2-1; 10 nucleotides align to TRBD1. Germline CDR1 is LGHNA and CDR2 is YSLEER. The ends lost 4 bases at V and 9 bases at J; junction bases unmatched: 6. CDR3 length: 14 amino acids. For the CDR3, the DNA is TGCGCCAGCAGCCCAGAGACAGGGGGCCGTGAGCAGTTCTTC. It yields the protein CASSPETGGREQFF.

This clonotype has more than one count but fewer than ten. This chain connects TRBV29-1 to TRBJ2-2; D is perhaps TRBD1 or TRBD2 (5 bases each). Trimming cost V 4 bases and J 5 bases, with 8 bases left between them. CDR1 and CDR2 from the germline V gene are SQVTM and ANQGSEA. The CDR3 length is 12 residues. The CDR3 DNA reads TGCAGCGTTGTATGGGGGACCGGGGAGCTGTTTTTT. This encodes CSVVWGTGELFF.

This clonotype has only a few counts. The rearrangement uses TRBV6-1 and TRBJ2-6; tentative D call: TRBD1 (5 bases). The CDR3 has 18 residues. The germline V gene has CDR1 MNHNS and CDR2 SASEGT. Trimming stripped 7 bases from V and 2 bases from J, with 21 bases between. CDR3 nucleotides: TGTGCCAGCACCCGGCACGGTGGGGCTAAAGCTGGGGCCAACGTCCTGACTTTC. This codes for CASTRHGGAKAGANVLTF.

The V gene is TRBV5-5, the J gene TRBJ2-2, with D hard to call. The germline V gene encodes CDR1 SGHKS and CDR2 YYEKEE (reference sequence). The CDR3 sequence is 17 residues long. With 0 bases removed from V and 7 bases from J, the gap between germline ends came to 19 bases. The CDR3 nucleotides read TGTGCCAGCAGCTTGGGATTAGGCGGACGAAGGGACGGGGAGCTGTTTTTT. Its translation: CASSLGLGGRRDGELFF. The complete variable domain, with remaining parts taken from reference TRBV5-5 and TRBJ2-2, reads DAGVTQSPTHLIKTRGQQVTLRCSPISGHKSVSWYQQVLGQGPQFIFQYYEKEERGRGNFPDRFSARQFPNYSSELNVNALLLGDSALYLCASSLGLGGRRDGELFFGEGSRLTVL.

This clonotype came up a few times. This chain connects TRBV6-5 to TRBJ2-2; possibly TRBD2 for D (5 bases). CDR1 is MNHEY and CDR2 is SVGAGI in the germline V gene. This CDR3 is built from 15 residues. V was shortened by 4 bases and J by 1 base, with 10 bases between the two germline ends. The CDR3 sequence: CASSWRRGNTGELFF. CDR3 coding DNA: TGTGCCAGCAGTTGGCGCCGGGGGAACACCGGGGAGCTGTTTTTT.